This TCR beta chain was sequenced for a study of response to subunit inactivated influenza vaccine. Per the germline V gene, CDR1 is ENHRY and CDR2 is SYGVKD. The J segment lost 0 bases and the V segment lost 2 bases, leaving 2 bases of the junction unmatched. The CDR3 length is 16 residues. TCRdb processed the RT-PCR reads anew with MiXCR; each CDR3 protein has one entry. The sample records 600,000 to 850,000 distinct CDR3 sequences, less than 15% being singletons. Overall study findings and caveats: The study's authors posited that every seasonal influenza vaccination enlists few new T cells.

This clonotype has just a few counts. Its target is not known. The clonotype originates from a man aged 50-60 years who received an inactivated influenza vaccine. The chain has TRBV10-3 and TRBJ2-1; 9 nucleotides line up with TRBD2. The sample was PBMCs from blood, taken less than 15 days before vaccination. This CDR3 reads CAISELAGSSYNEQFF. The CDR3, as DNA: TGTGCCATCAGTGAGCTAGCGGGGAGCTCCTACAATGAGCAGTTCTTC.